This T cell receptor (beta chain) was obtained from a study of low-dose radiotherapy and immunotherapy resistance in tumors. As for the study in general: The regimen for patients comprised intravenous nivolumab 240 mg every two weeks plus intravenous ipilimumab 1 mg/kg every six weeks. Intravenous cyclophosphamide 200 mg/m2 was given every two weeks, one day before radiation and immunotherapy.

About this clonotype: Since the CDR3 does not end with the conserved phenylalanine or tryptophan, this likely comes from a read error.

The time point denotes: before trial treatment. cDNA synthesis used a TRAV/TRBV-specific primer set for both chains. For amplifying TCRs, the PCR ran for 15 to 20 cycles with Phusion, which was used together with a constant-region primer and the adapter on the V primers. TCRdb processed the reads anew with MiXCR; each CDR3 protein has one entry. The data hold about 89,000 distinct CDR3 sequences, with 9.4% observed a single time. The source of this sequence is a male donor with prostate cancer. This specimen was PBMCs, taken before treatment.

The CDR3 here is CAWSVQWRTGEGTGELFY. DNA for the CDR3: TGTGCCTGGAGTGTACAATGGCGGACAGGGGAAGGGACCGGGGAGCTGTTTTAT. The rearrangement uses TRBV30 and TRBJ2-2; 9 bases map to TRBD1. Germline V gene sequence: CDR1 GTSNPN, CDR2 SVGIG (reference sequence). The ends lost 0 bases at V and 5 bases at J; junction bases unmatched: 13. This CDR3 spans 18 amino acids.